This passage covers 27 T cell receptor beta chains from one sample sequenced in a study of T-cell memory formation after mild COVID-19. TCRdb reprocessed the 5' RACE reads via MiXCR and lists one record per CDR3 protein. The sample holds fewer than 450,000 distinct CDR3 sequences, around 21% seen once. Sequencing was carried out using PBMCs or a T cell subset sorted from them (not recorded which). These receptors were taken from an adult woman who had mild COVID-19 (a few samples of this study predate the infection). Cell type and time point are not known.

This clonotype was recorded a few times. The rearrangement uses TRBV12-3 or TRBV12-4 and TRBJ1-1; the D is unclear. V was shortened by 6 bases and J by 4 bases, with 12 bases between the two germline ends. This CDR3 region has 13 residues. CDR3 amino acids: CASSPRGGTEAFF. In DNA, the CDR3 is TGTGCCAGCAGCCCACGGGGAGGCACTGAAGCTTTCTTT.

There are a few counts of this clonotype. The chain combines TRBV12-3 or TRBV12-4 with TRBJ2-5; perhaps TRBD2 as D (6 bases). The ends were cut back, 8 bases at V and 5 bases at J, with 21 bases in the middle. The CDR3 covers 15 residues. CDR3 DNA: TGTGCCAGCCAAGGTGGGGGGATTATTGTGGAGACCCAGTACTTC. This sequence encodes CASQGGGIIVETQYF.

The sample holds a few counts of this clonotype. This sequence joins TRBV7-6 and TRBJ1-1; TRBD1 is a possible D gene (5 bases). The V gene lost 5 bases and the J gene lost 5 bases, with 15 bases spanning the gap. Germline-derived CDR1 and CDR2 are SGHVS and FNYEAQ. The CDR3 consists of 14 residues. This CDR3 reads CASSLLQVGTEAFF. CDR3 nucleotides: TGTGCCAGCAGCCTATTACAGGTGGGAACTGAAGCTTTCTTT. The entire variable domain, with the rest obtained from reference TRBV7-6 and TRBJ1-1, is as follows: GAGVSQSPRYKVTKRGQDVALRCDPISGHVSLYWYRQALGQGPEFLTYFNYEAQQDKSGLPNDRFSAERPEGSISTLTIQRTEQRDSAMYRCASSLLQVGTEAFFGQGTRLTVV.

CDR3 nucleotides: TGTGCCAGCAGCTTGCGGGAGGCTGGGGAGGTTGAGCAGTTCTTC. Its translation is CASSLREAGEVEQFF. The genes are TRBV13 and TRBJ2-1; 8 bases align to TRBD2. Germline V gene lookup returns CDR1 PRHDT and CDR2 FYEKMQ (reference sequence). With 3 bases clipped from V and 9 bases from J, the junction kept 10 bases outside the gene matches. CDR3 length: 15 amino acids. Complete variable domain (other parts from reference TRBV13 and TRBJ2-1): AAGVIQSPRHLIKEKRETATLKCYPIPRHDTVYWYQQGPGQDPQFLISFYEKMQSDKGSIPDRFSAQQFSDYHSELNMSSLELGDSALYFCASSLREAGEVEQFFGPGTRLTVL.

This clonotype has more than one count but fewer than ten. The V and J genes are TRBV6-4 and TRBJ2-3; 12 positions match TRBD2. J lost 4 bases, V lost 3 bases, and 2 bases had no gene match. Per the germline V gene, CDR1 is MRHNA and CDR2 is SNTAGT. CDR3 length: 15 amino acids. Here the CDR3 DNA reads TGTGCCAGCAGTGAGACTAGCGGGAGACCAGATACGCAGTATTTT. This translates into CASSETSGRPDTQYF.

This clonotype was seen ten or more times. The J gene is TRBJ2-7, the V gene TRBV5-1, with 8 bases aligning to TRBD2. The CDR3 is made up of 15 amino acids. The V gene end was trimmed by 4 bases and the J gene end by 3 bases; junction bases not matched to a gene: 9. CDR1 and CDR2 from the germline V gene are SGHRS and YFSETQ. The CDR3 region is CASSPRGGSNYEQYF. In DNA, the CDR3 is TGCGCCAGCAGCCCACGCGGGGGGTCGAACTACGAGCAGTACTTC. Full variable domain (outside the CDR3, taken from reference TRBV5-1 and TRBJ2-7): KAGVTQTPRYLIKTRGQQVTLSCSPISGHRSVSWYQQTPGQGLQFLFEYFSETQRNKGNFPGRFSGRQFSNSRSEMNVSTLELGDSALYLCASSPRGGSNYEQYFGPGTRLTVT.

The rearrangement uses TRBV20-1 and TRBJ1-5; D is unresolved. The CDR3 has 15 amino acids. Trimming took off 6 bases at V and 0 bases at J, with 15 bases between the two ends. The germline gives CDR1 DFQATT, CDR2 SNEGSKA (reference sequence). CDR3 bases: TGCAGTGCCCAGGCCGGGAGTAATAGCAATCAGCCCCAGCATTTT. As protein: CSAQAGSNSNQPQHF.

The V call is TRBV18, the J call TRBJ1-5; D might be TRBD1 (5 bases). Trimming cost V 0 bases and J 2 bases, with 17 bases left between them. Germline V CDR1 and CDR2: KGHSH, LQKENI. The CDR3 is made up of 18 amino acids. The CDR3 is CASSPPVGSGTGNQPQHF. CDR3 nucleotides: TGTGCCAGCTCACCACCGGTAGGCTCCGGGACGGGCAATCAGCCCCAGCATTTT.

In this sample, this clonotype turned up a few times. V gene TRBV12-3 or TRBV12-4 combines with J gene TRBJ2-7, with D tentatively TRBD2 (5 bases). Trimming shortened V by 5 bases and J by 7 bases, and 21 bases separated the two germline ends. This CDR3 contains 15 residues. This CDR3 reads CASSPHIGVHQEQYF. The CDR3 DNA is TGTGCCAGCAGTCCCCATATCGGGGTCCACCAGGAGCAGTACTTC.

The J gene is TRBJ2-3, the V gene TRBV24-1, with 8 bases that match TRBD1. The V segment lost 5 bases and the J segment 4 bases; nucleotides outside the gene matches: 10. The CDR3 is 16 residues long. Germline lookup yields CDR1 KGHDR and CDR2 SFDVKD. CDR3 in DNA: TGTGCCACCAGTGTCACAGGGGGTTTCACCCCAGATACGCAGTATTTT. Its protein product is CATSVTGGFTPDTQYF.

The chain combines TRBV5-8 with TRBJ2-7; 8 bases are a match to TRBD1. CDR1 is SGHTS, CDR2 YDEGEE, per germline. V shed 3 bases, J shed 9 bases, and the junction held 5 bases outside the gene matches. This CDR3 region has 12 residues. DNA of the CDR3: TGTGCCAGCAGCTCCGGACAGGGAGGGCAGTACTTC. Protein sequence: CASSSGQGGQYF.

The chain joins TRBV6-2 or TRBV6-3 to TRBJ2-1; 9 bases fit TRBD2. The CDR3 loop spans 15 amino acids. Germline values: CDR1 MNHEY, CDR2 SVGEGT. V was pared by 6 bases and J by 4 bases, with 7 bases of the junction left unmatched. CDR3 in amino acids: CASSSGGGAYNEQFF. The CDR3 coding sequence is TGTGCCAGCAGCTCCGGCGGGGGGGCTTACAATGAGCAGTTCTTC.

V and J are TRBV30 and TRBJ1-1; 8 nucleotides align to TRBD1. Germline V gene data show CDR1 as GTSNPN and CDR2 as SVGIG (reference sequence). J was trimmed by 7 bases and V by 3 bases; bases with no gene match: 7. The CDR3 is 13 residues long. DNA of the CDR3: TGTGCCTGGAGACTACAGGGGGACGGTGAAGCTTTCTTT. Encoded protein: CAWRLQGDGEAFF.

This clonotype was counted a few times. The chain links TRBV12-3 or TRBV12-4 to TRBJ2-2; no reliable D call. Trimming cost V 3 bases and J 0 bases, with 8 bases left between them. The CDR3 has 15 amino acids. The DNA for the CDR3 is TGTGCCAGCAGTTTCGGACGGCCGAACACCGGGGAGCTGTTTTTT. It is translated as CASSFGRPNTGELFF.

This chain uses TRBV7-9 with TRBJ2-2; 7 bases line up with TRBD2. Looked up from germline, CDR1 is SEHNR and CDR2 is FQNEAQ (reference sequence). V lost 5 bases to trimming and J lost 1 base; unmatched junction nucleotides: 13. This CDR3 is built from 18 residues. The CDR3: CASSPGPGREENTGELFF. DNA of the CDR3: TGTGCCAGCAGCCCCGGACCTGGGAGGGAAGAGAACACCGGGGAGCTGTTTTTT.

V usage is TRBV6-5 and J usage is TRBJ2-2, with 7 nucleotides matching TRBD2. Germline CDR1 is MNHEY and CDR2 is SVGAGI. V shed 2 bases, J shed 7 bases, and the junction held 1 base outside the gene matches. The length of the CDR3 is 13 residues. CDR3 DNA: TGTGCCAGCAGTTACGAGCGGGGCGGGGAGCTGTTTTTT. Its protein is CASSYERGGELFF.

The chain carries TRBV5-4 and TRBJ2-7; 9 nucleotides align to TRBD1. There are 15 residues in the CDR3. CDR1 and CDR2 from the germline V gene are SGHNT and YYREEE (reference sequence). Germline trimming cut 4 bases from V and 5 bases from J; bases unmatched to any gene: 10. The CDR3 region is CASSGGTGWSHEQYF. DNA of the CDR3: TGTGCCAGCAGCGGGGGGACAGGGTGGAGCCACGAGCAGTACTTC.

In this sample, this clonotype turned up a few times. The junction departs from germline at one end; a sequencing error may be responsible. The chain joins TRBV2 to TRBJ2-7; the D gene is possibly TRBD2 (5 bases). Germline values: CDR1 SNHLY, CDR2 FYNNEI. The CDR3 contains 14 residues. For the CDR3, the DNA is TGTGCCAGCAGTGATATTGTCGTGTCGGGGAACGGGAACTTC. Amino acid sequence: CASSDIVVSGNGNF. Combining the CDR3 with reference TRBV2 and TRBJ2-7 gives the whole variable domain EPEVTQTPSHQVTQMGQEVILRCVPISNHLYFYWYRQILGQKVEFLVSFYNNEISEKSEIFDDQFSVERPDGSNFTLKIRSTKLEDSAMYFCASSDIVVSGNGNFGPGTRLTVT.

V is TRBV7-9 and J is TRBJ2-1; unclear D gene. The V gene's germline CDR1 is SEHNR and CDR2 FQNEAQ (reference sequence). This CDR3 is built from 13 residues. The V end lost 4 bases, the J end lost 8 bases, and 12 bases lay between the germline ends. The CDR3 nucleotides are TGTGCCAGCAGCTGGTATCGCGAGGATGAGCAGTTCTTC. Its translation: CASSWYREDEQFF. Full variable domain (rest looked up from reference TRBV7-9 and TRBJ2-1): DTGVSQNPRHKITKRGQNVTFRCDPISEHNRLYWYRQTLGQGPEFLTYFQNEAQLEKSRLLSDRFSAERPKGSFSTLEIQRTEQGDSAMYLCASSWYREDEQFFGPGTRLTVL.

The genes are TRBV18 and TRBJ1-2, with 7 bases that match TRBD1. Germline V gives CDR1 KGHSH, CDR2 LQKENI. The CDR3 sequence is 15 residues long. Trimming at V came to 0 bases and at J to 4 bases, leaving 5 bases not matched to a gene. CDR3 loop: CASSPPTGARYGYTF. CDR3 nucleotide sequence: TGTGCCAGCTCACCACCCACAGGGGCGCGCTATGGCTACACCTTC. Filled out from reference TRBV18 and TRBJ1-2, the complete variable domain reads NAGVMQNPRHLVRRRGQEARLRCSPMKGHSHVYWYRQLPEEGLKFMVYLQKENIIDESGMPKERFSAEFPKEGPSILRIQQVVRGDSAAYFCASSPPTGARYGYTFGSGTRLTVV.

The chain is built from TRBV12-3 or TRBV12-4 and TRBJ2-7; 7 nucleotides match TRBD1. Losses at the gene ends were 2 bases for V and 2 bases for J; bases not matched to a gene: 6. The length of the CDR3 is 15 residues. CDR3 region: CASSLTLTGPYEQYF. In DNA form, the CDR3 reads TGTGCCAGCAGTTTAACATTGACAGGGCCCTACGAGCAGTACTTC.

The chain employs TRBV4-1 and TRBJ1-5; D unclear. The V gene's germline CDR1 is MGHRA and CDR2 YSYEKL. CDR3 length: 13 residues. Deletions cut 4 bases from V and 2 bases from J, with 6 bases between. This CDR3 is CASSPRGNQPQHF. The CDR3, as DNA: TGCGCCAGCAGCCCGAGGGGCAATCAGCCCCAGCATTTT.

This clonotype has only one observation. Germline is not matched at one junction end, which may reflect a read error. The rearrangement links TRBV7-6 to TRBJ2-1, with 9 bases matching TRBD2. Looked up from germline, CDR1 is SGHVS and CDR2 is FNYEAQ. The CDR3 spans 16 residues. CDR3: CASSLSGGGASNEQSF. The CDR3 DNA sequence: TGTGCCAGCAGCTTATCCGGCGGGGGGGCTTCCAATGAGCAGTCCTTC.

This chain links TRBV19 with TRBJ2-3; no clear D. CDR3 length equals 12 residues. V lost 3 bases, J lost 6 bases, and 7 bases lay in between. In germline, CDR1 is LNHDA, CDR2 SQIVND (reference sequence). The CDR3 bases are TGTGCCAGTAGTATTTTAGGGGATACGCAGTATTTT. Encoded protein: CASSILGDTQYF.

The chain is built from TRBV7-2 and TRBJ2-1; 12 bases line up with TRBD2. Germline loops: CDR1 SGHTA, CDR2 FQGNSA. V trimming: 5 bases; J trimming: 5 bases; junction bases outside the gene matches: 4. This CDR3 has 15 amino acids. The CDR3, as DNA: TGTGCCAGCAGCCGGACTAGCGGGGCCGACAATGAGCAGTTCTTC. It specifies CASSRTSGADNEQFF. The whole variable domain, filled in from reference TRBV7-2 and TRBJ2-1, reads GAGVSQSPSNKVTEKGKDVELRCDPISGHTALYWYRQSLGQGLEFLIYFQGNSAPDKSGLPSDRFSAERTGGSVSTLTIQRTQQEDSAVYLCASSRTSGADNEQFFGPGTRLTVL.

This clonotype was counted only a few times. The chain couples TRBV19 to TRBJ1-1; D is unresolved. V lost 1 base, J lost 2 bases, and 11 bases lay in between. This CDR3 region has 15 residues. Germline values: CDR1 LNHDA, CDR2 SQIVND (reference sequence). The CDR3 sequence is CASSIADYFNTEAFF. As DNA, the CDR3 is TGTGCCAGTAGTATAGCCGACTACTTTAACACTGAAGCTTTCTTT. Supplemented by reference TRBV19 and TRBJ1-1, the full variable domain reads DGGITQSPKYLFRKEGQNVTLSCEQNLNHDAMYWYRQDPGQGLRLIYYSQIVNDFQKGDIAEGYSVSREKKESFPLTVTSAQKNPTAFYLCASSIADYFNTEAFFGQGTRLTVV.

The rearrangement links TRBV24-1 to TRBJ2-1; 11 bases agree with TRBD2. The CDR3 loop spans 18 amino acids. The ends lost 4 bases at V and 5 bases at J; junction bases unmatched: 12. The germline V gene has CDR1 KGHDR and CDR2 SFDVKD. The CDR3 spells CATSETRSTSGRDNEQFF. The DNA of the CDR3 is TGTGCCACCAGTGAAACCCGCTCAACTAGCGGGAGAGACAATGAGCAGTTCTTC.